The entry below describes one T cell receptor beta chain. Other DNA sequences in the sample encode the same CDR3. Produced via immunoSEQ multiplex PCR; TCRdb's table is partial and in-frame only. This sample has 220,000 or so clones, with around 80% found just once. This entry comes from a study of blood T cell repertoires in COVID-19. Looking at the study overall: Samples of COVID-19 (acute and convalescent) were obtained from the United States, Italy and Spain.

The clonotype originates from a woman aged 60-70 years who had recovered from COVID-19. Sequencing was done on a sample of peripheral blood.

CDR3: CAWSVQVNTEAFF. The CDR3 region has the DNA TGTGCCTGGAGTGTACAGGTGAACACTGAAGCTTTCTTT. The rearrangement links TRBV30 to TRBJ1-1; tentative D call: TRBD1 (5 bases). Trimming cost V 0 bases and J 0 bases, with 5 bases left between them. Germline-derived CDR1 and CDR2 are GTSNPN and SVGIG (reference sequence). The CDR3 runs to 13 residues.